This T cell receptor (beta chain) came from a study of Ad26.COV2.S vaccination and SARS-CoV-2 variants. The table came from immunoSEQ multiplex PCR; TCRdb's copy has only in-frame clones and leaves some out. The sample lists about 250,000 clones; about 90% were seen once. Germline CDR1 MNHEY, CDR2 SVGAGI. V was trimmed by 6 bases and J by 5 bases, leaving 17 bases between them. The CDR3 is 15 amino acids. Documented treatment: about 20 received Ad26.COV2.S at low or high dose, single or two shots; roughly five received placebo; per-sample allocation not given. On day 63 after the first injection, vaccine and placebo recipients gave samples.

The V and J genes are TRBV6-5 and TRBJ2-1; D gene ambiguous. This TCR came from a person aged 18 to 59 who received the Ad26.COV2.S COVID-19 vaccine or a placebo. This material consisted of peripheral blood, taken in a trial of Ad26.COV2.S vaccine versus placebo. The CDR3 spells CASRDANGPHNEQFF. CDR3 bases: TGTGCCAGCAGGGACGCGAACGGCCCACACAATGAGCAGTTCTTC.